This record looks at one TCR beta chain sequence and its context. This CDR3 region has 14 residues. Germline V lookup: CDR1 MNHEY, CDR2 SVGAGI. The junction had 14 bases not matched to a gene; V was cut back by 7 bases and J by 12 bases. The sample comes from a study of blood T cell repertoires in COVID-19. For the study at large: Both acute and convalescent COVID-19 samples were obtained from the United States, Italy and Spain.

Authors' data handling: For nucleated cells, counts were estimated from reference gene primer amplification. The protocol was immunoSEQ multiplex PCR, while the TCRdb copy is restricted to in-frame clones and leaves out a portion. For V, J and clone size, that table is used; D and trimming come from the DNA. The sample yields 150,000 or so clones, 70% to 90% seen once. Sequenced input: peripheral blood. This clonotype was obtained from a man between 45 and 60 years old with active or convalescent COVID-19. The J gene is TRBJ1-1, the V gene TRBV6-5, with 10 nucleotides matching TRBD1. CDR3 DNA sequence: TGTGCCAGCATCCCGGGGGGACAGGGGATGACATCTTTCTTT. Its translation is CASIPGGQGMTSFF.